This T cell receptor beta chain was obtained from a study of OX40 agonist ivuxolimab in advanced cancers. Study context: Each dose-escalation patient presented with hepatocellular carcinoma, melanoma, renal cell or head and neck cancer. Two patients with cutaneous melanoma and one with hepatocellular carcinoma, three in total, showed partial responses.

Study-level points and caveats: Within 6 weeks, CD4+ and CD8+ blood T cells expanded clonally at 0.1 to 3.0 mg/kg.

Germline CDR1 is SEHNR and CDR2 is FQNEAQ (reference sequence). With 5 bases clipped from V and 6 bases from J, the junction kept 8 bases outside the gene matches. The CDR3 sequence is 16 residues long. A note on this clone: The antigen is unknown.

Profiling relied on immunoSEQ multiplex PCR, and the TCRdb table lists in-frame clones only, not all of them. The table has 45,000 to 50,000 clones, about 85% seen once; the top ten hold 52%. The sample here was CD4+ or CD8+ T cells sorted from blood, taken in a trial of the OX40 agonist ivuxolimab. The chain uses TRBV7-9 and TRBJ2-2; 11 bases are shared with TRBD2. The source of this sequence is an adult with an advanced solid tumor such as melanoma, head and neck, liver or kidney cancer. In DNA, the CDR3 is TGTGCCAGCAGCCCTACTAGCGGGAGTAGGCCCGGGGAGCTGTTTTTT. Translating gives CASSPTSGSRPGELFF.